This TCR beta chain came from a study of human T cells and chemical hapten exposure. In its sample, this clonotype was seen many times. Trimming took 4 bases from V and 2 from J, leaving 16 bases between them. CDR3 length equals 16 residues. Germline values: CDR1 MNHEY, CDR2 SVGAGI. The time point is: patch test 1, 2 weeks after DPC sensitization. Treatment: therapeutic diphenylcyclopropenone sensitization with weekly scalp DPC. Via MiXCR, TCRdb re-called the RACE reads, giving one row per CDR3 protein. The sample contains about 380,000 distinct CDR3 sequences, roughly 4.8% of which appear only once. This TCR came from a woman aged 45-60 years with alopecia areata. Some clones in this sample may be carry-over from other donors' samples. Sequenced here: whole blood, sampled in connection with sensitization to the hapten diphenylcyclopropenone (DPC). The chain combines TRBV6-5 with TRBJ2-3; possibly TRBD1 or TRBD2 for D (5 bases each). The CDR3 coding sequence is TGTGCCAGCAGTTCCCAAGGGGCGGGTATCACAGATACGCAGTATTTT. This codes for CASSSQGAGITDTQYF.